This note documents a single TCR beta chain sequence. Its antigen is not identified. cDNA specific to TCR beta was made from about 0.45 ug of total RNA, with a constant-region primer employed for priming. Three nested multiplex PCR rounds, a slightly modified ARM-PCR method, built the TCR beta libraries. Investigators reported that the first two PCR rounds, at 10 cycles each, used TRBV1-TRBV30 forward primers with a C-beta reverse primer. TCRdb independently ran MiXCR on the multiplex PCR reads; one entry per CDR3 protein. The table lists hundreds of thousands of distinct CDR3 sequences, 58% of them singletons. This entry belongs to a study of tumor-infiltrating lymphocytes in primary liver carcinoma. The CDR3 runs to 14 residues. Germline lookup yields CDR1 MNHEY and CDR2 SVGAGI. V shed 4 bases and J shed 5 bases, with 11 bases lying between them. Study results and caveats: Among the pair types, tumor region pairs showed more overlap than tumor-adjacent and tumor-blood pairs.

Blood RNA came from unsorted whole blood; germline DNA was also extracted. This chain connects TRBV6-5 to TRBJ1-4; possible D gene TRBD1, 5 bases. Sequenced material: peripheral blood. The TCR originated in a woman aged 25 to 39 with primary liver carcinoma and hepatitis B virus infection. CDR3 DNA sequence: TGTGCCAGCAGTTTTCGACAGCTGAATGAAAAACTGTTTTTT. This encodes CASSFRQLNEKLFF.